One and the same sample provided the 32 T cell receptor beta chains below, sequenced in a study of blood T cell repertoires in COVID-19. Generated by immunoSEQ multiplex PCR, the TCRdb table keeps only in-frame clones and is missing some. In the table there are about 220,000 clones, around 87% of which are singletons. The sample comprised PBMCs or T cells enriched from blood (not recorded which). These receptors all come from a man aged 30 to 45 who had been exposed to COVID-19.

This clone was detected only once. CDR3 protein: CASSLGGQGNPGTEAFF. In nucleotides, the CDR3 is TGCGCCAGCAGCTTGGGGGGACAGGGTAACCCGGGCACTGAAGCTTTCTTT. This chain links TRBV5-1 with TRBJ1-1; 9 bases line up with TRBD1. Trimming at V came to 0 bases and at J to 4 bases, leaving 10 bases not matched to a gene. Germline lookup yields CDR1 SGHRS and CDR2 YFSETQ. The CDR3 is 17 amino acids.

In DNA, the CDR3 is TGTGCTAGTGGTCACACCGACACCGCCTACAATGAGCAGTTCTTC. It encodes CASGHTDTAYNEQFF. The chain uses TRBV12-5 and TRBJ2-1; D unresolved. CDR3 size: 15 residues. Germline CDR1 LGHNT, CDR2 FRNRAP. Trimming left V 5 bases short and J 2 bases short, with 13 bases between. Looking up the rest from reference TRBV12-5 and TRBJ2-1 gives the full variable domain: DARVTQTPRHKVTEMGQEVTMRCQPILGHNTVFWYRQTMMQGLELLAYFRNRAPLDDSGMPKDRFSAEMPDATLATLKIQPSEPRDSAVYFCASGHTDTAYNEQFFGPGTRLTVL.

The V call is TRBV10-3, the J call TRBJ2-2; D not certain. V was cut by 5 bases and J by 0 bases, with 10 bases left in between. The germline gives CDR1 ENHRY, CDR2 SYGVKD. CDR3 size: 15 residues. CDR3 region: CAISRTEANTGELFF. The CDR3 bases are TGTGCCATCAGTCGTACCGAGGCGAACACCGGGGAGCTGTTTTTT.

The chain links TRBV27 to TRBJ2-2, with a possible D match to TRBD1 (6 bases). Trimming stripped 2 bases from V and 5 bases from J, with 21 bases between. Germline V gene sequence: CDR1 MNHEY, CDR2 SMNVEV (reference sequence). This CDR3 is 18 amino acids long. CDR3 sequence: CASSLDTGQPKYTGELFF. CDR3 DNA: TGTGCCAGCAGTTTAGACACAGGACAGCCAAAATATACCGGGGAGCTGTTTTTT.

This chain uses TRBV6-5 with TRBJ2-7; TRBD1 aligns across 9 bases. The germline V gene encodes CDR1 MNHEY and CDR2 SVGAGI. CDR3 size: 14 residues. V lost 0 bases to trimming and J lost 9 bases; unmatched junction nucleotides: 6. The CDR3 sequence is CASSYSPTGGGQYF. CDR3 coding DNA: TGTGCCAGCAGTTACTCCCCCACAGGGGGCGGGCAGTACTTC.

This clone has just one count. CDR3 sequence: CASSIGGGYSNQPQHF. CDR3 sequence (DNA): TGTGCCAGTAGTATAGGGGGAGGATATAGCAATCAGCCCCAGCATTTT. V usage is TRBV19 and J usage is TRBJ1-5; no definite D call. CDR3 size: 16 residues. Germline CDR1 reads LNHDA; CDR2 reads SQIVND (reference sequence). Deletions cut 1 base from V and 0 bases from J, with 10 bases between.

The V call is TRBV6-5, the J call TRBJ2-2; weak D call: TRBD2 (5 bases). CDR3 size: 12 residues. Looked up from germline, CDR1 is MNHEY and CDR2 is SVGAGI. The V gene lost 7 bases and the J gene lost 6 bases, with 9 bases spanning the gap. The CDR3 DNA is TGTGCCAGCACCAGGAGGTCCGGGGAGCTGTTTTTT. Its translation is CASTRRSGELFF.

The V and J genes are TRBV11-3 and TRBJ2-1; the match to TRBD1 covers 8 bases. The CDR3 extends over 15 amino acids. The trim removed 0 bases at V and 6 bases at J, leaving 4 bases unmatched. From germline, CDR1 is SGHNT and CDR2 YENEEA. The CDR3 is CASSLDVGQVNEQFF. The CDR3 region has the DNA TGTGCCAGCAGCTTAGATGTGGGACAGGTCAATGAGCAGTTCTTC.

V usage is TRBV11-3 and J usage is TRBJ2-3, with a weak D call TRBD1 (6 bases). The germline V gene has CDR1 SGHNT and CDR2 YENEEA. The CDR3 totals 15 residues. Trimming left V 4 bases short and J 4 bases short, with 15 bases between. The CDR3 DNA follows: TGTGCCAGCAGCTCAGGTGACACAGGGCCAGATACGCAGTATTTT. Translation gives CASSSGDTGPDTQYF.

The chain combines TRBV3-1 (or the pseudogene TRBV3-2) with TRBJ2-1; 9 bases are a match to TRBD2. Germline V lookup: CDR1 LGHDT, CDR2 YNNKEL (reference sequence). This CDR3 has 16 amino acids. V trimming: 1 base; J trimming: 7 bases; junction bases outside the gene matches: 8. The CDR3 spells CASSQVAGVSGNEQFF. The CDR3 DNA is TGTGCCAGCAGCCAAGTAGCGGGGGTCTCGGGAAATGAGCAGTTCTTC.

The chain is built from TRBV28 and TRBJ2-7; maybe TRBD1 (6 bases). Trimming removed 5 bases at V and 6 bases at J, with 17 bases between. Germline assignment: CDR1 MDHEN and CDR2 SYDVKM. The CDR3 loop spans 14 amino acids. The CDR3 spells CASSLGYRVREQYF. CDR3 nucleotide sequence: TGTGCCAGCAGTCTCGGATACAGGGTCCGCGAGCAGTACTTC.

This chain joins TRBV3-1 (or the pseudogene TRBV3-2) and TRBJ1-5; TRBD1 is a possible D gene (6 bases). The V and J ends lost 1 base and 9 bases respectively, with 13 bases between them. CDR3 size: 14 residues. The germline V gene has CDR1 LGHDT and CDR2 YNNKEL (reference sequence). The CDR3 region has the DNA TGTGCCAGCAGCCAAGCAAGGGGGTCTAGGCCCCAGCATTTT. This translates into CASSQARGSRPQHF.

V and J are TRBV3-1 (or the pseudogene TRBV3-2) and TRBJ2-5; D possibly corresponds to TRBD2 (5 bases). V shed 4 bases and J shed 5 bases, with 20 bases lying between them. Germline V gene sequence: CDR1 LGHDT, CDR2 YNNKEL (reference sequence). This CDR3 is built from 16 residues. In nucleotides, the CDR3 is TGTGCCAGCAGCCTCTCAGGACTGGTCGAGGGTGAGACCCAGTACTTC. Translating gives CASSLSGLVEGETQYF.

The CDR3 DNA reads TGTGCCAGCAGCCTTACTAGCGGGGGGGCTTCAGATACGCAGTATTTT. Encoded protein: CASSLTSGGASDTQYF. The V call is TRBV7-2, the J call TRBJ2-3; 13 positions agree with TRBD2. V shed 5 bases, J shed 4 bases, and the junction held 6 bases outside the gene matches. CDR3 length: 16 residues. From germline, CDR1 is SGHTA and CDR2 FQGNSA.

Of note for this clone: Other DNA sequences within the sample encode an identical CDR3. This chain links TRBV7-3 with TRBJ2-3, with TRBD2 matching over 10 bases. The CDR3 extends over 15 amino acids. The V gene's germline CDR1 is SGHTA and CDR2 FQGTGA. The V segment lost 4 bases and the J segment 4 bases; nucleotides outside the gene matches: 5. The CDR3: CASSSSGGASDTQYF. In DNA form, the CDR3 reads TGTGCCAGCAGCTCAAGCGGGGGGGCCTCAGATACGCAGTATTTT.

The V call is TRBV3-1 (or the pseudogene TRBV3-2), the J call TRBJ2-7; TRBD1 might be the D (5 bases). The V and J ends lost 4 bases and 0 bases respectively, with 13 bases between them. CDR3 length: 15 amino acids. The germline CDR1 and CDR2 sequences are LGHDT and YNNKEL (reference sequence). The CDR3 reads CASSPLFDSSYEQYF. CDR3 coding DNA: TGTGCCAGCAGCCCCCTATTCGACAGCTCCTACGAGCAGTACTTC.

The CDR3: CSASRRGWEDEQYF. The CDR3, as DNA: TGCAGTGCTAGTCGAAGGGGCTGGGAGGACGAGCAGTACTTC. The chain uses TRBV20-1 and TRBJ2-7; D might be TRBD2 (6 bases). From germline, CDR1 is DFQATT and CDR2 SNEGSKA (reference sequence). Trimming took off 3 bases at V and 5 bases at J, with 17 bases between the two ends. There are 14 residues in the CDR3.

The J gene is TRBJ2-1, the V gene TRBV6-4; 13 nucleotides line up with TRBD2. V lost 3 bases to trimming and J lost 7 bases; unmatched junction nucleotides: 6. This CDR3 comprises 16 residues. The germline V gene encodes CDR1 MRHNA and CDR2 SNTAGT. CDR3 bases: TGTGCCAGCAGTGATGGGACTAGCGGGGAGGTGAATGAGCAGTTCTTC. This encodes CASSDGTSGEVNEQFF.

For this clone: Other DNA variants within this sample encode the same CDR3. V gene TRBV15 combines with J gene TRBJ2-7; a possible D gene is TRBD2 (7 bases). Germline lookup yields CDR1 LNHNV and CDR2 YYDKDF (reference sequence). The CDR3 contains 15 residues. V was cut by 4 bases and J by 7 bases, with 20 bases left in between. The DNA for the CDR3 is TGTGCCACCAGCACAGCCGTGGGGGGGGCTGGAGAGCAGTACTTC. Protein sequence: CATSTAVGGAGEQYF.

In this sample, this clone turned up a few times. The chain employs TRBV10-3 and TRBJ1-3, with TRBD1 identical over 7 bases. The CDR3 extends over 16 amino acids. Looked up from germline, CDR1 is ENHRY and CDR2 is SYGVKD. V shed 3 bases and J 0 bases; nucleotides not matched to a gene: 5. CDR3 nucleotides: TGTGCCATCAGTGAAGGACAGGCCTACTCTGGAAACACCATATATTTT. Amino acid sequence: CAISEGQAYSGNTIYF.

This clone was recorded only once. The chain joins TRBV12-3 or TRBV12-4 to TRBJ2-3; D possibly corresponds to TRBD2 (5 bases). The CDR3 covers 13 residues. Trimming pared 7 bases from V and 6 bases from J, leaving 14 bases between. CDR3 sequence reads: CASTIPGEDTQYF. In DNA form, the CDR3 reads TGTGCCAGCACCATTCCTGGGGAGGATACGCAGTATTTT.

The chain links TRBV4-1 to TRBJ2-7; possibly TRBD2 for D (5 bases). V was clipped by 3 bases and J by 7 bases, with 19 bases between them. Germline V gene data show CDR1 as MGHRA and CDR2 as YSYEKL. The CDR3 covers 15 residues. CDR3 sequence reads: CASSHPAGGLREQYF. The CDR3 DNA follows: TGCGCCAGCAGCCATCCCGCAGGAGGATTGAGGGAGCAGTACTTC.

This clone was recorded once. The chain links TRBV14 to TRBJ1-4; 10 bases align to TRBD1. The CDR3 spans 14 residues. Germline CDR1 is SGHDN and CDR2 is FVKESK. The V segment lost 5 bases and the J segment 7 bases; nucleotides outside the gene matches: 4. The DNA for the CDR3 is TGTGCCAGCAGCAAGACAGGGGGCAGTGAAAAACTGTTTTTT. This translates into CASSKTGGSEKLFF.

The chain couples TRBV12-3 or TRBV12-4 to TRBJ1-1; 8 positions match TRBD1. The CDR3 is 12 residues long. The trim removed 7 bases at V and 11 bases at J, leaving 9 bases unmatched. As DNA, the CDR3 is TGTGCCAGCACCGACAGGGGCCCATGGGCTTTCTTT. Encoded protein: CASTDRGPWAFF.

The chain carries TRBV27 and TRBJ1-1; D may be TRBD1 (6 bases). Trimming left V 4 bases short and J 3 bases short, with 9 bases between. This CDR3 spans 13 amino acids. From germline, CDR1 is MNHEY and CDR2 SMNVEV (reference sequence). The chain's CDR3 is CASSWTEDTEAFF. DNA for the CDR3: TGTGCCAGCAGTTGGACAGAAGACACTGAAGCTTTCTTT.

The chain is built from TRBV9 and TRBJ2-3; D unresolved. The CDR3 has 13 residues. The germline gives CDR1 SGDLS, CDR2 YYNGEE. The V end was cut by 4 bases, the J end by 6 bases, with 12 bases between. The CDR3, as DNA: TGTGCCAGCAGCCTGAGCCGCGGTGATACGCAGTATTTT. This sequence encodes CASSLSRGDTQYF. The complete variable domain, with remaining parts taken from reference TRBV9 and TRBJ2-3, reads DSGVTQTPKHLITATGQRVTLRCSPRSGDLSVYWYQQSLDQGLQFLIQYYNGEERAKGNILERFSAQQFPDLHSELNLSSLELGDSALYFCASSLSRGDTQYFGPGTRLTVL.

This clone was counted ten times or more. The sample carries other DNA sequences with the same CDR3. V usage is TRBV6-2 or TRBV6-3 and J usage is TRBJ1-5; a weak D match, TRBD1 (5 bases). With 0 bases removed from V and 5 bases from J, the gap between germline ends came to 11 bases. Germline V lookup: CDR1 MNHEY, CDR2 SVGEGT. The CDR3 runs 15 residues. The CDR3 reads CASSYSLRGDQPQHF. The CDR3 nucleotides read TGTGCCAGCAGTTACTCGCTGCGGGGGGATCAGCCCCAGCATTTT.

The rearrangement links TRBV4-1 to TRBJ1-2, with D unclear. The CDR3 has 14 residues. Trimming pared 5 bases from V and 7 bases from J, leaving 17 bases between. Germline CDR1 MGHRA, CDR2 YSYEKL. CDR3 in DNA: TGCGCCAGCAGCTTTCGCGGATTAGGCTCTGGCTACACCTTC. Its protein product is CASSFRGLGSGYTF.

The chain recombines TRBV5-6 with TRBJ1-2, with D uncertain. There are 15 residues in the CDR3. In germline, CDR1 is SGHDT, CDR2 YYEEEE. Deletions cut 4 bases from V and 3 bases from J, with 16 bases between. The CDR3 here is CASSHRTQRYYGYTF. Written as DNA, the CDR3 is TGTGCCAGCAGCCACCGGACCCAGCGGTACTATGGCTACACCTTC.

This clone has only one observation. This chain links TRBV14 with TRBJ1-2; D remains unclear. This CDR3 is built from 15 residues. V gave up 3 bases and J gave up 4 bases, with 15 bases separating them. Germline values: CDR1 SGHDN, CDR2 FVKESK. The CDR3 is CASSHRGPWGYGYTF. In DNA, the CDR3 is TGTGCCAGCAGCCACCGCGGGCCCTGGGGCTATGGCTACACCTTC.

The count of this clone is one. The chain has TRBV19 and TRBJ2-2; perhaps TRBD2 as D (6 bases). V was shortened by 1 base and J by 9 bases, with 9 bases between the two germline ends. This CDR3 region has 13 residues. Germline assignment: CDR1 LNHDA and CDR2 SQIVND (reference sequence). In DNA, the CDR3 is TGTGCCAGTAGTATAGGGAGGGAGTGGGAGCTGTTTTTT. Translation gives CASSIGREWELFF.

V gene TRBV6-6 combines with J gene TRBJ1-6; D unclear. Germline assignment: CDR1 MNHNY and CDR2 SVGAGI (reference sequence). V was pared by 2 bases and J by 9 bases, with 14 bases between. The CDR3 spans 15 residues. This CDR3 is CASSYEKEAGSPLHF. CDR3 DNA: TGTGCCAGCAGTTACGAGAAGGAGGCGGGTTCACCCCTCCACTTT.